This T cell receptor beta chain came from a study of T-cell reconstitution after alpha-beta-depleted transplantation in children. CDR3 size: 15 residues. Germline assignment: CDR1 KGHSH and CDR2 LQKENI. Trimming removed 3 bases at V and 0 bases at J, with 11 bases between. The authors prepared the TCRbeta library with unique molecular identifiers. TCRdb independently ran MiXCR on the PCR reads; one entry per CDR3 protein. The sample includes about 300,000 distinct CDR3 sequences, over 7% of them seen just once. Study-wide results and caveats: Newly produced T cells mostly accounted for T-cell counts and diversity one year post-transplant.

A remark on this clonotype: Antigen unknown.

The sample was peripheral blood, taken 360 days after TCRalphabeta/CD19-depleted stem cell transplant. The source is a female patient aged 2-9 years who had a stem cell transplant for Fanconi anemia, so the T cells may come from the graft donor. The gene calls are TRBV18 and TRBJ1-2; D remains ambiguous. The CDR3 here is CASSPPGETNYGYTF. The CDR3 DNA reads as TGTGCCAGCTCACCCCCGGGAGAGACTAACTATGGCTACACCTTC.